The rows below give T cell receptor beta chains drawn from one sample of a study of Ad26.COV2.S vaccination and SARS-CoV-2 variants. Using immunoSEQ multiplex PCR, the repertoire was profiled, and TCRdb retains in-frame clones only, with some absent. The sample carries 350,000 to 400,000 clones, 89% recorded once. The material sequenced was peripheral blood, taken in a trial of Ad26.COV2.S vaccine versus placebo. These receptors were obtained from a person between 18 and 59 years old who received the Ad26.COV2.S COVID-19 vaccine or a placebo. The CDR3 runs from the conserved cysteine through the conserved F or W. D genes are given only for firm matches. Clone size, where shown, is once, few, many, or a class for clones that have expanded.

size | length | J | V | D | DNA | CDR3
NA | 15 | TRBJ1-3 | TRBV15 | NA | TGTGCCACCAGCAGAGCTCCAGGGGCTGGAAACACCATATATTTT | CATSRAPGAGNTIYF
NA | 18 | TRBJ2-2 | TRBV5-6 | TRBD1 | TGTGCCAGCAGCTCTACCACAGGGGGCTATCCGAACACCGGGGAGCTGTTTTTT | CASSSTTGGYPNTGELFF
NA | 15 | TRBJ2-1 | TRBV10-3 | TRBD2 | TGTGCCATCAGCAGAGCGGGAGGGACGTACAATGAGCAGTTCTTC | CAISRAGGTYNEQFF
NA | 15 | TRBJ1-2 | TRBV4-1 | NA | TGCGCCAGCAGCCAAGTCGGCGGGGTTTCGGGTGGCTACACCTTC | CASSQVGGVSGGYTF
NA | 13 | TRBJ1-6 | TRBV12-3/TRBV12-4 | TRBD1 | TGTGCCAGCATGATAACAGGGGACTCACCCCTCCACTTT | CASMITGDSPLHF
once | 15 | TRBJ2-7 | TRBV3-1/TRBV3-2 | TRBD2 | TGTGCCAGCAGCCAAATGGCTAGCGGGAGCAACGAGCAGTACTTC | CASSQMASGSNEQYF
once | 15 | TRBJ2-1 | TRBV11-3 | TRBD2 | TGTGCCAGCAGCTTAGGAACGGCGGGAGGGCCCGGTCAGTTCTTC | CASSLGTAGGPGQFF
NA | 16 | TRBJ2-7 | TRBV6-6 | TRBD2 | TGTGCCAGCAGCCTACCCCTAGCGGGAGGGTCCTACGAGCAGTACTTC | CASSLPLAGGSYEQYF
once | 14 | TRBJ1-1 | TRBV10-1 | TRBD1 | TGCGCCAGCAACAGGACAGGGGAGAACACTGAAGCTTTCTTT | CASNRTGENTEAFF
NA | 14 | TRBJ2-5 | TRBV7-2 | NA | TGTGCCAGCAGCTTAGATCCCGGATGGGAGACCCAGTACTTC | CASSLDPGWETQYF
few | 16 | TRBJ2-5 | TRBV7-8 | TRBD1 | TGTGCCAGCAGCCCCGGCGGAACAGGGGGCGTGGAGACCCAGTACTTC | CASSPGGTGGVETQYF